These 21 T cell receptor beta chains originate from one sample sequenced in a study of blood T cell repertoires in COVID-19. Sequenced by immunoSEQ multiplex PCR; TCRdb stores in-frame clones only, minus some. The repertoire holds 20,000 to 25,000 clones, around 90% seen once, with 15% to 20% in the top ten. Material: peripheral blood. These TCRs come from a human donor in a cohort sampled during active COVID-19.

This sequence joins TRBV5-6 and TRBJ2-7; 10 nucleotides agree with TRBD1. This CDR3 comprises 13 residues. Germline V lookup: CDR1 SGHDT, CDR2 YYEEEE. V lost 4 bases and J lost 4; bases outside the gene matches: 2. Written as DNA, the CDR3 is TGTGCCAGCAGCCGACAGGGGGCTTACGAGCAGTACTTC. It is translated as CASSRQGAYEQYF.

This clone was observed a single time. The V gene is TRBV4-1, the J gene TRBJ1-3; a weak D match, TRBD1 (6 bases). The CDR3 totals 16 residues. V dropped 0 bases and J dropped 0 bases, with 9 bases sitting between them. Germline V gene data show CDR1 as MGHRA and CDR2 as YSYEKL. The CDR3 loop is CASSQETGISGNTIYF. DNA of the CDR3: TGCGCCAGCAGCCAAGAAACAGGGATCTCTGGAAACACCATATATTTT.

This clone was seen a few times. The sample contains more than one DNA sequence encoding this CDR3. The genes are TRBV10-2 and TRBJ2-3; unclear D gene. CDR3 length: 15 amino acids. Trimming stripped 0 bases from V and 0 bases from J, with 7 bases between. Germline V lookup: CDR1 WSHSY, CDR2 SAAADI. The CDR3 DNA reads TGCGCCAGCAGTGAGTCCCCTGTTAGCACAGATACGCAGTATTTT. Amino acids: CASSESPVSTDTQYF.

The V and J genes are TRBV6-5 and TRBJ1-6; no definite D call. This CDR3 contains 16 residues. The germline V and J ends were trimmed by 0 bases and 7 bases, with 13 bases remaining between them. Germline CDR1 is MNHEY and CDR2 is SVGAGI. The CDR3 DNA follows: TGTGCCAGCAGTTACTCAATCAGGCTTCTCAATTCACCCCTCCACTTT. It codes for CASSYSIRLLNSPLHF.

For the CDR3, the DNA is TGTGCCAGCAGATCGGGGGGGCCAGAGACCCAGTACTTC. Translation gives CASRSGGPETQYF. The chain is built from TRBV2 and TRBJ2-5; TRBD2 aligns across 8 bases. V gave up 6 bases and J gave up 4 bases; unmatched junction bases: 4. CDR3 length: 13 residues. The germline gives CDR1 SNHLY, CDR2 FYNNEI.

The chain links TRBV4-1 to TRBJ2-1; 8 bases are a match to TRBD1. The germline V gene encodes CDR1 MGHRA and CDR2 YSYEKL. V shed 4 bases and J 13 bases; nucleotides not matched to a gene: 9. The CDR3 contains 13 residues. This chain's CDR3 is CASSPDRALTQFF. For the CDR3, the DNA is TGCGCCAGCAGCCCGGACAGGGCCCTCACTCAGTTCTTC.

This clone was observed a single time. This chain links TRBV11-3 with TRBJ2-7; tentatively, D is TRBD1 (6 bases). CDR3 length: 13 amino acids. Germline V gene data show CDR1 as SGHNT and CDR2 as YENEEA. V shed 5 bases and J shed 3 bases, with 11 bases lying between them. The CDR3 DNA is TGTGCCAGCAGCGTGGGGGCAGACTACGAGCAGTACTTC. Translating it yields CASSVGADYEQYF.

This clone appeared a few times. The V gene is TRBV10-1, the J gene TRBJ2-7, with 9 positions matching TRBD2. The V and J ends lost 3 bases and 3 bases, in that order; junction bases with no gene match: 6. CDR3 size: 15 residues. Germline V gene data show CDR1 as WNHNN and CDR2 as SYGVQD (reference sequence). The CDR3 nucleotides are TGCGCCAGCAGTGACCTGGGACTAGCAGGCTACGAGCAGTACTTC. The encoded protein is CASSDLGLAGYEQYF.

The chain carries TRBV12-5 and TRBJ2-3; the match to TRBD2 covers 7 bases. Germline loops: CDR1 LGHNT, CDR2 FRNRAP. The ends lost 4 bases at V and 1 base at J; junction bases unmatched: 5. The CDR3 consists of 15 residues. The CDR3 sequence: CASGSYRGGTDTQYF. The CDR3, as DNA: TGTGCTAGTGGTTCATACCGGGGGGGCACAGATACGCAGTATTTT.

This clone was observed a single time. The chain joins TRBV7-3 to TRBJ2-1; 9 nucleotides align to TRBD1. V gave up 5 bases and J gave up 12 bases; unmatched junction bases: 14. CDR1 is SGHTA, CDR2 FQGTGA, per germline. The CDR3 contains 15 residues. The CDR3 DNA reads as TGTGCCAGCAGCGGACCGGGACAGGGCCAGGGAAGGCAGTTCTTC. Translated: CASSGPGQGQGRQFF.

The chain employs TRBV7-9 and TRBJ2-1; 10 bases align to TRBD1. Germline V gene lookup returns CDR1 SEHNR and CDR2 FQNEAQ (reference sequence). Germline trimming cut 4 bases from V and 5 bases from J; bases unmatched to any gene: 5. The CDR3 covers 15 residues. CDR3 coding DNA: TGTGCCAGCAGCTCAACCGGGACAGGGGACAATGAGCAGTTCTTC. Its protein product is CASSSTGTGDNEQFF.

J is TRBJ1-4 and V is TRBV6-6, with 8 bases matching TRBD1. CDR3 length: 15 residues. V lost 5 bases and J lost 7; bases outside the gene matches: 9. The germline V gene has CDR1 MNHNY and CDR2 SVGAGI (reference sequence). The CDR3 loop is CASSDQQGAIEKLFF. The CDR3 DNA sequence: TGTGCCAGCAGTGACCAGCAGGGGGCAATTGAAAAACTGTTTTTT.

The chain has TRBV15 and TRBJ1-2; 12 bases are a match to TRBD1. Trimming cost V 1 base and J 2 bases; bases outside gene matches: 2. CDR1 is LNHNV and CDR2 is YYDKDF in the germline V gene (reference sequence). This CDR3 region has 16 residues. The chain's CDR3 is CATSRAGTGGNYGYTF. In DNA, the CDR3 is TGTGCCACCAGCAGAGCGGGGACAGGGGGCAACTATGGCTACACCTTC.

V and J are TRBV7-9 and TRBJ2-2; 7 bases line up with TRBD2. This CDR3 has 14 residues. The ends lost 4 bases at V and 3 bases at J; junction bases unmatched: 2. Germline lookup yields CDR1 SEHNR and CDR2 FQNEAQ (reference sequence). CDR3 nucleotide sequence: TGTGCCAGCAGCTATGGGAGGGACACCGGGGAGCTGTTTTTT. Translation: CASSYGRDTGELFF. The full variable domain, in which reference TRBV7-9 and TRBJ2-2 provide the parts outside the CDR3, is DTGVSQNPRHKITKRGQNVTFRCDPISEHNRLYWYRQTLGQGPEFLTYFQNEAQLEKSRLLSDRFSAERPKGSFSTLEIQRTEQGDSAMYLCASSYGRDTGELFFGEGSRLTVL.

This clone was recorded once. The chain joins TRBV24-1 to TRBJ2-7, with TRBD2 matching over 7 bases. V was clipped by 4 bases and J by 2 bases; unmatched bases: 16. Germline CDR1 reads KGHDR; CDR2 reads SFDVKD. The CDR3 length is 18 residues. In DNA form, the CDR3 reads TGTGCCACCAGTGACCTGTCGGGGCGAGCGGGGACCACCTACGAGCAGTACTTC. Protein product: CATSDLSGRAGTTYEQYF.

The chain links TRBV11-1 to TRBJ2-7; tentative D call: TRBD2 (5 bases). Germline V lookup: CDR1 SGHAT, CDR2 FQDESV (reference sequence). The CDR3 spans 14 residues. V lost 5 bases and J 2 bases, leaving 13 bases between the germline ends. CDR3 region: CASSEPGLPYEQYF. CDR3 DNA sequence: TGTGCCAGCAGCGAACCGGGATTGCCCTACGAGCAGTACTTC.

The CDR3 DNA follows: TGTGCCTTAGGGAGGCTGGTACCTCCGGGCACTGAAGCTTTCTTT. Encoded protein: CALGRLVPPGTEAFF. V gene TRBV2 combines with J gene TRBJ1-1, with D hard to call. Trimming left V 11 bases short and J 4 bases short, with 23 bases between. Germline V gives CDR1 SNHLY, CDR2 FYNNEI. CDR3 size: 15 residues.

CDR3 in amino acids: CASSQGTSGVTTQYF. The CDR3 DNA reads TGTGCCAGCAGCCAAGGGACTAGCGGGGTTACTACGCAGTATTTT. The chain joins TRBV14 to TRBJ2-3; TRBD2 aligns across 12 bases. Germline V gene lookup returns CDR1 SGHDN and CDR2 FVKESK. CDR3 length equals 15 residues. V gave up 1 base and J gave up 8 bases; unmatched junction bases: 4.

The CDR3 region is CASSARDSPSEAFF. CDR3 bases: TGTGCCAGCAGCGCCCGGGACAGCCCCTCTGAAGCTTTCTTT. The chain carries TRBV9 and TRBJ1-1; 7 bases fit TRBD1. This CDR3 has 14 residues. Trimming removed 3 bases from V and 6 bases from J; junction bases left unmatched: 8. CDR1 and CDR2 (germline): SGDLS, YYNGEE.

This clone came up a few times. The chain links TRBV18 to TRBJ1-5; TRBD1 agrees at 8 bases. Germline V gene data show CDR1 as KGHSH and CDR2 as LQKENI. CDR3 length: 15 residues. Losses at the gene ends were 4 bases for V and 7 bases for J; bases not matched to a gene: 9. The CDR3 loop is CASSLKTGAGQPQHF. CDR3 DNA sequence: TGTGCCAGCTCACTCAAGACAGGGGCGGGACAGCCCCAGCATTTT.

The rearrangement joins TRBV15 to TRBJ2-1; 8 nucleotides line up with TRBD1. The CDR3 spans 15 residues. J lost 3 bases, V lost 4 bases, and 5 bases had no gene match. Germline V gene data show CDR1 as LNHNV and CDR2 as YYDKDF (reference sequence). The DNA of the CDR3 is TGTGCCACCAGCACTGACAGGGGTAGCTACAATGAGCAGTTCTTC. Translating it yields CATSTDRGSYNEQFF. Supplemented by reference TRBV15 and TRBJ2-1, the full variable domain reads DAMVIQNPRYQVTQFGKPVTLSCSQTLNHNVMYWYQQKSSQAPKLLFHYYDKDFNNEADTPDNFQSRRPNTSFCFLDIRSPGLGDTAMYLCATSTDRGSYNEQFFGPGTRLTVL.